Sequencing of this TCR beta chain was carried out in a study of T cell changes during pregnancy in multiple sclerosis. The table came from immunoSEQ multiplex PCR; TCRdb's copy has only in-frame clones and leaves some out. The sample lists 80,000 to 100,000 clones, 85% to 95% occurring once. From germline, CDR1 is LNHNV and CDR2 YYDKDF (reference sequence). The CDR3 consists of 16 residues. The ends were cut back, 3 bases at V and 0 bases at J, with 12 bases in the middle. The sequence came from a female donor with multiple sclerosis, enrolled in a pregnancy study. The chain combines TRBV15 with TRBJ1-5, with D unresolved. Sequenced material: peripheral blood, taken in the first trimester of pregnancy. CDR3: CATSSGWGGSNQPQHF. For the CDR3, the DNA is TGTGCCACCAGCAGCGGATGGGGAGGTAGCAATCAGCCCCAGCATTTT.